The next 19 T cell receptor beta chains were all read from a single sample in a study of Ad26.COV2.S vaccination and SARS-CoV-2 variants. Specified treatment: roughly 19 received Ad26.COV2.S at low or high dose, single or two shots; about 5 received placebo; per-sample allocation not given. Samples came from day 63 after the first vaccine or placebo injection. TCRdb's copy holds only in-frame clones and misses some; the assay was immunoSEQ multiplex PCR. The sample lists hundreds of thousands of clones, 70% to 90% seen once, with about 1.5% in the top ten. The sample was peripheral blood, taken in a trial of Ad26.COV2.S vaccine versus placebo. The receptors stem from a person between 18 and 60 years old who received the Ad26.COV2.S COVID-19 vaccine or a placebo.

The rearrangement joins TRBV3-1 (or the pseudogene TRBV3-2) to TRBJ1-6; no definite D call. Trimming removed 5 bases at V and 7 bases at J, with 12 bases between. Germline assignment: CDR1 LGHDT and CDR2 YNNKEL (reference sequence). The CDR3 has 14 amino acids. This chain's CDR3 is CASSGTGYNSPLHF. CDR3 bases: TGTGCCAGCAGCGGTACGGGGTACAATTCACCCCTCCACTTT.

The chain uses TRBV6-5 and TRBJ1-1; 9 bases match TRBD1. V lost 9 bases, J lost 0 bases, and 2 bases stayed unmatched. This CDR3 has 13 amino acids. Germline loops: CDR1 MNHEY, CDR2 SVGAGI. The DNA of the CDR3 is TGTGCCAGTTACAGGGGGCTGAACACTGAAGCTTTCTTT. Amino acid sequence: CASYRGLNTEAFF.

This chain uses TRBV30 with TRBJ1-4; D unresolved. Looked up from germline, CDR1 is GTSNPN and CDR2 is SVGIG (reference sequence). CDR3 length: 16 amino acids. Trimming shortened V by 0 bases and J by 5 bases, and 16 bases separated the two germline ends. The CDR3 DNA follows: TGTGCCTGGAGTGTCGCCAGGACTGCACGAAATGAAAAACTGTTTTTT. Translation gives CAWSVARTARNEKLFF.

This chain connects TRBV10-3 to TRBJ2-7; TRBD2 is a possible D gene (5 bases). The V end was cut by 0 bases, the J end by 6 bases, with 15 bases between. Looked up from germline, CDR1 is ENHRY and CDR2 is SYGVKD. The CDR3 loop spans 15 amino acids. This CDR3 is CAISESGSGGSEQYF. CDR3 sequence (DNA): TGTGCCATCAGTGAGTCGGGCTCTGGAGGATCCGAGCAGTACTTC.

The chain uses TRBV19 and TRBJ2-7; D possibly corresponds to TRBD2 (5 bases). The ends were cut back, 1 base at V and 4 bases at J, with 8 bases in the middle. CDR1 and CDR2 (germline): LNHDA, SQIVND (reference sequence). This CDR3 comprises 13 residues. The CDR3 is CASSIGEGYEQYF. CDR3 coding DNA: TGTGCCAGTAGTATAGGCGAGGGATACGAGCAGTACTTC.

The chain uses TRBV21-1 and TRBJ2-2; the table gives TRBD1 as D, unverified against the DNA. TRBV21-1 is a pseudogene locus. CDR3 size: 16 residues. This CDR3 is CASSNRQGVRTGELFF. The CDR3, as DNA: TGTGCCAGCAGCAACAGACAGGGAGTGAGAACCGGGGAGCTGTTTTTT.

The chain recombines TRBV2 with TRBJ2-2; possible D gene TRBD1, 5 bases. CDR1 is SNHLY and CDR2 is FYNNEI in the germline V gene. The CDR3 totals 13 residues. V was shortened by 7 bases and J by 7 bases, with 13 bases between the two germline ends. The CDR3 sequence: CASTLGAVGELFF. As DNA, the CDR3 is TGTGCCAGCACATTAGGGGCAGTCGGGGAGCTGTTTTTT.

The rearrangement joins TRBV10-3 to TRBJ2-1, with a possible D match to TRBD2 (6 bases). V was clipped by 3 bases and J by 5 bases, with 20 bases between them. Germline CDR1 reads ENHRY; CDR2 reads SYGVKD. The CDR3 is 17 residues long. In DNA, the CDR3 is TGTGCCATCAGTGACGGGGCGGGGAACATCATCCACAATGAGCAGTTCTTC. Encoded protein: CAISDGAGNIIHNEQFF.

V gene TRBV7-3 combines with J gene TRBJ2-6; 9 positions agree with TRBD1. Germline lookup yields CDR1 SGHTA and CDR2 FQGTGA. Germline trimming cut 5 bases from V and 0 bases from J; bases unmatched to any gene: 5. CDR3 length: 17 amino acids. CDR3 sequence (DNA): TGTGCCAGCAGCCTCACAGGGGGCGTCTCTGGGGCCAACGTCCTGACTTTC. Residues: CASSLTGGVSGANVLTF.

The chain combines TRBV7-9 with TRBJ1-6; D gene uncertain. Per germline, CDR1 SEHNR and CDR2 FQNEAQ (reference sequence). The CDR3 spans 15 residues. V was cut by 5 bases and J by 2 bases, with 10 bases left in between. Written as DNA, the CDR3 is TGTGCCAGCAGCCCGGGTGGCGCCTATAATTCACCCCTCCACTTT. Protein sequence: CASSPGGAYNSPLHF.

This chain uses TRBV2 with TRBJ1-4; tentatively, D is TRBD1 (5 bases). The length of the CDR3 is 14 residues. From germline, CDR1 is SNHLY and CDR2 FYNNEI. V was shortened by 5 bases and J by 4 bases, with 11 bases between the two germline ends. CDR3 sequence: CASSQGFGNEKLFF. The CDR3 DNA is TGTGCCAGCAGTCAGGGCTTTGGTAATGAAAAACTGTTTTTT.

The chain carries TRBV15 and TRBJ2-7; D unresolved. The germline CDR1 and CDR2 sequences are LNHNV and YYDKDF (reference sequence). V was cut by 5 bases and J by 3 bases, with 20 bases left in between. This CDR3 region has 16 residues. CDR3 loop: CATSPWETRANYEQYF. CDR3 nucleotides: TGTGCCACCAGCCCCTGGGAAACAAGGGCAAACTACGAGCAGTACTTC.

This chain links TRBV6-5 with TRBJ2-5; 8 nucleotides agree with TRBD2. V shed 0 bases, J shed 4 bases, and the junction held 1 base outside the gene matches. Per germline, CDR1 MNHEY and CDR2 SVGAGI. The CDR3 is made up of 14 amino acids. DNA of the CDR3: TGTGCCAGCAGTTACTCGACTAGCGTAGAGACCCAGTACTTC. It yields the protein CASSYSTSVETQYF.

The table lists this clone with a count of one. The chain carries TRBV20-1 and TRBJ2-2; D is uncertain. V dropped 3 bases and J dropped 2 bases, with 7 bases sitting between them. There are 13 residues in the CDR3. Germline V gene lookup returns CDR1 DFQATT and CDR2 SNEGSKA (reference sequence). CDR3 in amino acids: CSASNGNTGELFF. DNA for the CDR3: TGCAGTGCTAGTAACGGAAACACCGGGGAGCTGTTTTTT.

The rearrangement links TRBV7-2 to TRBJ2-1, with D hard to call. Trimming cost V 1 base and J 0 bases, with 10 bases left between them. Germline CDR1 and CDR2: SGHTA and FQGNSA. The CDR3 contains 16 residues. The CDR3 DNA reads as TGTGCCAGCAGCTTAGAAGGAATTAGCTCCTACAATGAGCAGTTCTTC. As protein: CASSLEGISSYNEQFF. The full variable domain, its missing parts supplied by reference TRBV7-2 and TRBJ2-1, is GAGVSQSPSNKVTEKGKDVELRCDPISGHTALYWYRQSLGQGLEFLIYFQGNSAPDKSGLPSDRFSAERTGGSVSTLTIQRTQQEDSAVYLCASSLEGISSYNEQFFGPGTRLTVL.

The V gene is TRBV6-2 or TRBV6-3, the J gene TRBJ1-5; unclear D gene. The V end lost 5 bases, the J end lost 1 base, and 6 bases lay between the germline ends. The length of the CDR3 is 13 residues. The germline CDR1 and CDR2 sequences are MNHEY and SVGEGT. Written as DNA, the CDR3 is TGTGCCAGCAGTCAGGACAGCAATCAGCCCCAGCATTTT. It is translated as CASSQDSNQPQHF.

The CDR3 bases are TGTGCCATCAGGCTAGCGGGAGATGAGCAGTTCTTC. It encodes CAIRLAGDEQFF. V usage is TRBV10-3 and J usage is TRBJ2-1, with 10 bases that match TRBD2. The V gene end was trimmed by 6 bases and the J gene end by 8 bases; junction bases not matched to a gene: 1. CDR1 is ENHRY and CDR2 is SYGVKD in the germline V gene. CDR3 length: 12 amino acids.

This chain joins TRBV11-3 and TRBJ2-3; D uncertain. The CDR3 runs 14 residues. The V and J ends lost 1 base and 5 bases respectively, with 10 bases between them. Looked up from germline, CDR1 is SGHNT and CDR2 is YENEEA. This CDR3 is CASSLASLRDTQYF. The CDR3 DNA follows: TGTGCCAGCAGCTTAGCTTCCTTGAGAGATACGCAGTATTTT.

This clone was seen more than once but under ten times. The rearrangement uses TRBV6-2 or TRBV6-3 and TRBJ1-6, with D possibly TRBD1 on 5 matching bases. Trimming took off 0 bases at V and 11 bases at J, with 11 bases between the two ends. Germline V gene data show CDR1 as MNHEY and CDR2 as SVGEGT. The CDR3 has 14 amino acids. CDR3: CASSYSYTGTPLHF. CDR3 DNA sequence: TGTGCCAGCAGTTACTCCTATACAGGAACACCCCTCCACTTT.